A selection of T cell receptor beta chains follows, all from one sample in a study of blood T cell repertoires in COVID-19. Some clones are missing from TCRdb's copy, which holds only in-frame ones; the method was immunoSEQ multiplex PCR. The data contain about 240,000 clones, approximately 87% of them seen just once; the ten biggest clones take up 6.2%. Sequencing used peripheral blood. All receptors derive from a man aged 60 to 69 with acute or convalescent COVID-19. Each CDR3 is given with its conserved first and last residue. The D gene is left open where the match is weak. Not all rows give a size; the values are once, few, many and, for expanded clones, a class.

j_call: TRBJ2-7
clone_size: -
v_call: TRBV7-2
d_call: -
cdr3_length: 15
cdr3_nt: TGTGCCAGCAACGAACAGGGCCCCAGCTCCTACGAGCAGTACTTC
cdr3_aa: CASNEQGPSSYEQYF

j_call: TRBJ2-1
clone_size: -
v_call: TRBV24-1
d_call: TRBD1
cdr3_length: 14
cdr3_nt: TGTGCCACCAGTGTAGGACAGGTCTACAATGAGCAGTTCTTC
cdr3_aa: CATSVGQVYNEQFF

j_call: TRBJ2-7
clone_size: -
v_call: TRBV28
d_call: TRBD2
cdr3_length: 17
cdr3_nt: TGTGCCAGCAGTTTATGGGCTGGGCTAGCGGGAGGACACGAGCAGTACTTC
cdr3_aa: CASSLWAGLAGGHEQYF

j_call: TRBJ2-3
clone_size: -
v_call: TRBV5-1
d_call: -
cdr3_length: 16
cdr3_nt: TGCGCCAGCAGCTTGGAGGGTGCAGTGGACATTGATACGCAGTATTTT
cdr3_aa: CASSLEGAVDIDTQYF

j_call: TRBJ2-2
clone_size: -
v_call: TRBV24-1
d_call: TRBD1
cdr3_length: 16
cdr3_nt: TGTGCCACCAGTAGGTGGGGACAGGGGGCCACCGGGGAGCTGTTTTTT
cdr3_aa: CATSRWGQGATGELFF

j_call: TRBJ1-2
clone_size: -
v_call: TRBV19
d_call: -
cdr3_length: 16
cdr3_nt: TGTGCCAGTAGTATAGACGGACAACTCGGGGGCTATGGCTACACCTTC
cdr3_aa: CASSIDGQLGGYGYTF

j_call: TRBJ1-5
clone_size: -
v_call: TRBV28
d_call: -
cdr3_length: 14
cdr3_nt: TGTGCCAGCAGTTTTTTGACACACCATCAGCCCCAGCATTTT
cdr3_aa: CASSFLTHHQPQHF

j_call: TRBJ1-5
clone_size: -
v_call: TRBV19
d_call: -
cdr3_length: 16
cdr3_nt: TGTGCCAGTAGTCACGAGACGGCAGGGGTTGGTCAGCCCCAGCATTTT
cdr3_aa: CASSHETAGVGQPQHF

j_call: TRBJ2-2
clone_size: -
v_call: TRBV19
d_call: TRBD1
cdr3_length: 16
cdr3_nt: TGTGCCAGTAGTATGACAGGGGGCAGGGACACCGGGGAGCTGTTTTTT
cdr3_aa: CASSMTGGRDTGELFF

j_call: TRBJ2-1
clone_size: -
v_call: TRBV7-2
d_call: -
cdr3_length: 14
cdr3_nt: TGTGCCAGCAGCTTATTCCCCCTGAGGAATGAGCAGTTCTTC
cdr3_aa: CASSLFPLRNEQFF

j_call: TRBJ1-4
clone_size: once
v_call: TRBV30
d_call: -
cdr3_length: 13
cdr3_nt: TGTGCCTGGCTCTGGTCACAGGAAGAAAAACTGTTTTTT
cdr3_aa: CAWLWSQEEKLFF

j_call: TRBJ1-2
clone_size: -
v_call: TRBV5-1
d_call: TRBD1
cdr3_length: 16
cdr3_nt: TGCGCCAGCAGCCAGACCCAGGGGGCGTTGTACTATGGCTACACCTTC
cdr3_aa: CASSQTQGALYYGYTF

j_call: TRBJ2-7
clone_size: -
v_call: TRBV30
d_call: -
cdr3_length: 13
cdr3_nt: TGTGCCTGGAGTGTTGGGGCTAGCGACGAGCAGTACTTC
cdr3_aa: CAWSVGASDEQYF

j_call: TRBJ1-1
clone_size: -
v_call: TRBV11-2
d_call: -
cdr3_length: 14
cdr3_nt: TGTGCCAGCAGCTTAACTAACCCCAGCACTGAAGCTTTCTTT
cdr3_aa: CASSLTNPSTEAFF

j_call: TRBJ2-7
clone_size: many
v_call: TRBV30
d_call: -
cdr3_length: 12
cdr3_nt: TGTGCCTGGAGTGTACCCAGCTACGAGCAGTACTTC
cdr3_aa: CAWSVPSYEQYF

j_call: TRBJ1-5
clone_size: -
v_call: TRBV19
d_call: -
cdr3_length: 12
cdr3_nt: TGTGCCAGTAGTATTGGCGGACAGCCCCAGCATTTT
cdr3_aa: CASSIGGQPQHF

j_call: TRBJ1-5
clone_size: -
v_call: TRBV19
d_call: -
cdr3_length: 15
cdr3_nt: TGTGCCAGTAAGGGATGGGACACCTCAAATCAGCCCCAGCATTTT
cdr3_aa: CASKGWDTSNQPQHF

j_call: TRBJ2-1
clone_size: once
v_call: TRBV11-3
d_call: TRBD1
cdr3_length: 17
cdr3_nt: TGTGCCAGCAGCTTAGACCCGGCGGGACAGGGGGCAGGTGAGCAGTTCTTC
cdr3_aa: CASSLDPAGQGAGEQFF

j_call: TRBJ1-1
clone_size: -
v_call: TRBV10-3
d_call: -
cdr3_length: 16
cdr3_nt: TGTGCCATCAGTGGAGGGGGAGGGGGACTGAACACTGAAGCTTTCTTT
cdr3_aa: CAISGGGGGLNTEAFF

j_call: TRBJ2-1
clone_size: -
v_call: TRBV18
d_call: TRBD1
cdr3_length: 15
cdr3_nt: TGTGCCAGCTCCCCCGGGACAGAGTCCTACAATGAGCAGTTCTTC
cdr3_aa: CASSPGTESYNEQFF

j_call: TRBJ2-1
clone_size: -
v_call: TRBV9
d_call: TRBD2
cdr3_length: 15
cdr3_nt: TGTGCCAGCAGCTACAACCCGGGACTAGAGGGTGAGCAGTTCTTC
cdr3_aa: CASSYNPGLEGEQFF

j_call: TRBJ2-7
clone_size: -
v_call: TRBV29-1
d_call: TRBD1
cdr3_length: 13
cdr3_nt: TGCAGCGTCGGACAGGGAGGAAATTTCGAGCAGTACTTC
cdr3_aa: CSVGQGGNFEQYF

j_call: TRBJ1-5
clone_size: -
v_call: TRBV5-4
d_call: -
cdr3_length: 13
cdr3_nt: TGTGCCAGCAGCTTGGACGGGGATCAGCCCCAGCATTTT
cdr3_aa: CASSLDGDQPQHF

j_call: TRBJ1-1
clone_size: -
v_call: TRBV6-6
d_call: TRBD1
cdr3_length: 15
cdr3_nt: TGTGCCAGCAGTATACGAGGGACAGGGCACACTGAAGCTTTCTTT
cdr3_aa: CASSIRGTGHTEAFF

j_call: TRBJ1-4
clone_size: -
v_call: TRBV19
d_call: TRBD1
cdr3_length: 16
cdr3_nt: TGTGCCAGTAGTTATTTGGGTTCGGGACAGAATGAAAAACTGTTTTTT
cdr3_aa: CASSYLGSGQNEKLFF

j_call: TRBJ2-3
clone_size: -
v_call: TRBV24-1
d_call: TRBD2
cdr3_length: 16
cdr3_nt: TGTGCCACCAGTGATTCGGCTAGCGGTAGCACAGATACGCAGTATTTT
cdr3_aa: CATSDSASGSTDTQYF

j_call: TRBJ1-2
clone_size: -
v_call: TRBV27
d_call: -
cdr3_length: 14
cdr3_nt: TGTGCCAGCAGGGAGGGAGGGCTGGGGTATGGCTACACCTTC
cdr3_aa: CASREGGLGYGYTF

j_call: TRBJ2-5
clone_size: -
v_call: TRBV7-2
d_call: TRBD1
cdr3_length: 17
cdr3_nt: TGTGCCAGCAGCCGGGACAGGGGAGGGGCTAAGGGGGAGACCCAGTACTTC
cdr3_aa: CASSRDRGGAKGETQYF

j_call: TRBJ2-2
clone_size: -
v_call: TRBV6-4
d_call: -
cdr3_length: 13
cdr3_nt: TGTGCCAGCAGTGTAGAGGGTACCGGGGAGCTGTTTTTT
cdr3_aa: CASSVEGTGELFF

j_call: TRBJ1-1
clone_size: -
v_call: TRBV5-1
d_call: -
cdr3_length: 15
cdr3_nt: TGCGCCAGCAGCTTGGTCGGGGGAGAAAACACTGAAGCTTTCTTT
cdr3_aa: CASSLVGGENTEAFF

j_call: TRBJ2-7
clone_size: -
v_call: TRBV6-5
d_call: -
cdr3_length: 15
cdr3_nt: TGTGCCAGCAGTCGACACGGGACTCCCACCTACGAGCAGTACTTC
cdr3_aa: CASSRHGTPTYEQYF

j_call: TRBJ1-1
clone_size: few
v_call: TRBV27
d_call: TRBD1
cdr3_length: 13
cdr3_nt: TGTGCCAGCAGTCTTCGACAGGGCTCTGAAGCTTTCTTT
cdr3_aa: CASSLRQGSEAFF

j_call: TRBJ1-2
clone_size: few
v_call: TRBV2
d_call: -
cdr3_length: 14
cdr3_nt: TGTGCCACCCAGACAGTTCCAGAAGTACTTGGCTACACCTTC
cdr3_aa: CATQTVPEVLGYTF

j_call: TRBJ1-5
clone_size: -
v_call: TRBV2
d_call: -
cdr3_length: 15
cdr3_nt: TGTGCCAGCATGGGAAGGGAAGGGGGCAATCAGCCCCAGCATTTT
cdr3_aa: CASMGREGGNQPQHF

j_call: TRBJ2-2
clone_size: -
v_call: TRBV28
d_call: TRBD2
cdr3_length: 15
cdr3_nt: TGTGCCAGCAGGACACGTACAGCGGGGGCCGGGGAGCTGTTTTTT
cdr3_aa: CASRTRTAGAGELFF

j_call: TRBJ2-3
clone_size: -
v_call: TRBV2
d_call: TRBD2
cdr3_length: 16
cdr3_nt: TGTGCCAGCAGTGCCAGGGCTAGCGGGAGCGCAGATACGCAGTATTTT
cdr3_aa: CASSARASGSADTQYF

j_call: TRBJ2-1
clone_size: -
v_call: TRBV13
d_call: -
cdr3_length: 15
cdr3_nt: TGTGCCAGCAGAAACCCCCGGGTAGCTTACAATGAGCAGTTCTTC
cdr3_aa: CASRNPRVAYNEQFF

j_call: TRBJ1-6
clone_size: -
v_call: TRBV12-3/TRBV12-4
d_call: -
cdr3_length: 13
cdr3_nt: TGTGCCAGCACTCTAGGGGATTATTCACCCCTCCACTTT
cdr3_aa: CASTLGDYSPLHF

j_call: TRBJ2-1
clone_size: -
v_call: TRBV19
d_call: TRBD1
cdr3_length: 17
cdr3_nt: TGTGCCAGTAGTTCCCTCCCCGGGACAGGGGGTTACAATGAGCAGTTCTTC
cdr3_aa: CASSSLPGTGGYNEQFF

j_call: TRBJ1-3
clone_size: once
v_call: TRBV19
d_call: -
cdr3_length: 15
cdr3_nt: TGTGCCAGTTCCGGGGGGGACTACTCTGGAAACACCATATATTTT
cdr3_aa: CASSGGDYSGNTIYF

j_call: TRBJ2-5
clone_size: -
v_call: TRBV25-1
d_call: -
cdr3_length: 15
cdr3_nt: TGTGCCAGCAGTGAATATTGGGGGCAGGAAGGGACCCAGTACTTC
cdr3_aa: CASSEYWGQEGTQYF

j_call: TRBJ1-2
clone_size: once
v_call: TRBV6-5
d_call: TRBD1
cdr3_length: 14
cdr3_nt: TGTGCCAGCAGCCCGGCCAGGGGGACCTATGGCTACACCTTC
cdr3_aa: CASSPARGTYGYTF

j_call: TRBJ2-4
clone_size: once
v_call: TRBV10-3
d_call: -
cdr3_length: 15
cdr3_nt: TGTGCCATCAGTGAGGGCAGTTTAGCCAAAAACATTCAGTACTTC
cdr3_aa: CAISEGSLAKNIQYF

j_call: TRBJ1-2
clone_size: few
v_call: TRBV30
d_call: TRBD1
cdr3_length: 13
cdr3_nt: TGTGCCTGGAGGTTGGGGACAGGGTACGGCTACACCTTC
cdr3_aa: CAWRLGTGYGYTF

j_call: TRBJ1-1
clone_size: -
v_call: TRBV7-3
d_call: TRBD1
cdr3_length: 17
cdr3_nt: TGTGCCAGCAGCTTAACTGGTCACAGGGGATATGGCACTGAAGCTTTCTTT
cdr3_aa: CASSLTGHRGYGTEAFF

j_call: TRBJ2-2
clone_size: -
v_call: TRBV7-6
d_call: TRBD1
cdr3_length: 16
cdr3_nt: TGTGCCAGCAGCCCGGGACAGGGTTTAAACACCGGGGAGCTGTTTTTT
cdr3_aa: CASSPGQGLNTGELFF

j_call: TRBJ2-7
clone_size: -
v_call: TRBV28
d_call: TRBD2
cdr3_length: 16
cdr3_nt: TGTGCCAGCAGTTGGGATAGCGGGAGGAAAGGGAACGAGCAGTACTTC
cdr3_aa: CASSWDSGRKGNEQYF

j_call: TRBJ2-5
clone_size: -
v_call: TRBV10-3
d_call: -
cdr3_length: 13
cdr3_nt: TGTGCCATCAGTGAAGGGAGAGGGGAGACCCAGTACTTC
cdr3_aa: CAISEGRGETQYF

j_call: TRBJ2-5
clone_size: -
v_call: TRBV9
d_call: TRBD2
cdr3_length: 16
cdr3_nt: TGTGCCAGCAGCGTAACGGCGAGCGGGGCCGAAGAGACCCAGTACTTC
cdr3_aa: CASSVTASGAEETQYF

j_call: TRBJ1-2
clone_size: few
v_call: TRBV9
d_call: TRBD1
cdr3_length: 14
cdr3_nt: TGTGCCAGCAGTCCACCCGGGACAGGGAAAGGCTACACCTTC
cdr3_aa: CASSPPGTGKGYTF

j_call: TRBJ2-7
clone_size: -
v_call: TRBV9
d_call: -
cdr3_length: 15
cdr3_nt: TGTGCCAGCAGCGTAGGGGGGGAGCCCACCTACGAGCAGTACTTC
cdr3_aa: CASSVGGEPTYEQYF

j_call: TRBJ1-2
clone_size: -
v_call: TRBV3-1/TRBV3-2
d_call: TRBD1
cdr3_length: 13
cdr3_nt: TGTGCCAGCAACTTCAGGGGGGCTGAGGGCTACACCTTC
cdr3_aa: CASNFRGAEGYTF

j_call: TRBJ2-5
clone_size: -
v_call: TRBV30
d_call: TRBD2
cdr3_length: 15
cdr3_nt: TGTGCCTGGAGTAGGACTAGTGCTGGGGGGGAGACCCAGTACTTC
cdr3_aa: CAWSRTSAGGETQYF

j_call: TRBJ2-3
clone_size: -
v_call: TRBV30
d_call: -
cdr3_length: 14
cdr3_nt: TGTGCCTGGAGTGTAAGCAGGAGCGGAGATACGCAGTATTTT
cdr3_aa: CAWSVSRSGDTQYF

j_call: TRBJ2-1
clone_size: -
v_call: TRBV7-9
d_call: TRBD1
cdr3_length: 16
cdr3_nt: TGTGCCAGCAGCACCTATTCGGGACAGAATTACAATGAGCAGTTCTTC
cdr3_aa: CASSTYSGQNYNEQFF

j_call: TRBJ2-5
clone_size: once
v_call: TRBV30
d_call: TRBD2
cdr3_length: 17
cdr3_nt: TGTGCCTGGAGTGTAGGGACTAGCGGGAGTGGCGGAGAGACCCAGTACTTC
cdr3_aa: CAWSVGTSGSGGETQYF

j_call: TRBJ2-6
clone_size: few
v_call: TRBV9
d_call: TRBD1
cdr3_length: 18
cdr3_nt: TGTGCCAGCAGCGCACGCCGGGACAGACCCTCTGGGGCCAACGTCCTGACTTTC
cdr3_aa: CASSARRDRPSGANVLTF